The clone carrying this T cell receptor beta chain was seen more than once but under ten times. The antigen remains unidentified. The data originate from a study of CD8 T cells in Susac syndrome. Study results and limitations: CD8+ clonal expansion in Susac peaked in TEMRA cells and active patients.

Fulfillment of recently defined diagnostic criteria for definite or probable disease was shown by the patients with Susac syndrome. This CDR3 contains 13 residues. With V trimmed by 6 bases and J by 7 bases, 4 bases remained unmatched. About 0.45 to 1 ug RNA was reverse transcribed with random hexamers. TCRdb fed the immunoSEQ multiplex PCR reads into MiXCR, producing one record per CDR3 protein. The repertoire holds roughly 80,000 distinct CDR3 sequences, with approximately 94% as singletons. V gene TRBV12-3 or TRBV12-4 combines with J gene TRBJ2-2, with 8 positions matching TRBD2. Input material: CD8+ T cells from PBMCs. This clonotype was sampled from a human donor with Susac syndrome. The CDR3, as DNA: TGTGCCAGCAGCCCGGGGGGGCACGGGGAGCTGTTTTTT. This sequence encodes CASSPGGHGELFF.